This T cell receptor (beta chain) came from a study of T cell responses to AZD1222 COVID-19 vaccine. Only in-frame clones appear in the TCRdb table, and some are missing; sequencing was by immunoSEQ multiplex PCR. In the table there are tens of thousands of clones, around 80% of which are singletons. The CDR3 is 16 residues long. The V gene end was trimmed by 4 bases and the J gene end by 1 base; junction bases not matched to a gene: 9. Per germline, CDR1 SNHLY and CDR2 FYNNEI. The input for sequencing was peripheral blood, taken 28 days after the second AZD1222 dose. The sequence came from an adult who received the AZD1222 COVID-19 vaccine. The chain joins TRBV2 to TRBJ1-1; TRBD1 aligns across 7 bases. CDR3 sequence (DNA): TGTGCCAGCAGTGTAACAGGGGCCCTTTCGAACACTGAAGCTTTCTTT. Its protein product is CASSVTGALSNTEAFF.